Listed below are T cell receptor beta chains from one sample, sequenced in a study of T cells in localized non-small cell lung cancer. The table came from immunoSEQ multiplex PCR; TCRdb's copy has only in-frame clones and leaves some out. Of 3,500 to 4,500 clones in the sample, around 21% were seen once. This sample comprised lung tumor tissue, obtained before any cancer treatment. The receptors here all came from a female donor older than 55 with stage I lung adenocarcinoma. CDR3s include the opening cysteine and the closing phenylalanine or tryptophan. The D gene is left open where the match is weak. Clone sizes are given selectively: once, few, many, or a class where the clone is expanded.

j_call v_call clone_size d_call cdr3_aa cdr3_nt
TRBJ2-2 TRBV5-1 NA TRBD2 CASSLSGDTGELFF TGCGCCAGCAGCCTTAGCGGGGACACCGGGGAGCTGTTTTTT
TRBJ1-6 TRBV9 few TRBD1 CASSAQGGGSPLHF TGTGCCAGCAGCGCACAGGGGGGCGGTTCACCCCTCCACTTT
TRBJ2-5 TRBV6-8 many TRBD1 CASSERDREQETQYF TGTGCCAGCAGCGAACGGGACAGGGAGCAGGAGACCCAGTACTTC
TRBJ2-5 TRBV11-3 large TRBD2 CASSPSKAGQKETQYF TGTGCCAGCAGTCCTAGTAAAGCGGGGCAAAAAGAGACCCAGTACTTC
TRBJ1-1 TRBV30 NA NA CAWTRGAEGAFF TGTGCCTGGACACGGGGGGCGGAGGGAGCTTTCTTT
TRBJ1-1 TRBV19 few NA CASREGSLPEAFF TGTGCCAGTAGGGAGGGAAGTTTGCCTGAAGCTTTCTTT
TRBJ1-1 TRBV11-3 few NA CASSLRLMNTEAFF TGTGCCAGCAGCTTGAGACTCATGAACACTGAAGCTTTCTTT
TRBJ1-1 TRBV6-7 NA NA CASDRGTEAFF TGTGCCAGCGATAGGGGCACTGAAGCTTTCTTT
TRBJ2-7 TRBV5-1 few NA CASSARPTLSYEQYF TGCGCCAGCAGCGCCCGCCCCACACTCTCCTACGAGCAGTACTTC
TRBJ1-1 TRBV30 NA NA CAWRGPLGTEAFF TGTGCCTGGAGGGGACCCCTGGGCACTGAAGCTTTCTTT
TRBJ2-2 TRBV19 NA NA CASSIGSGNTGELFF TGTGCCAGTAGTATCGGTAGCGGGAACACCGGGGAGCTGTTTTTT
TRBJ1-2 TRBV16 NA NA CASSPGTFYGYTF TGTGCCAGCAGCCCGGGGACTTTCTATGGCTACACCTTC
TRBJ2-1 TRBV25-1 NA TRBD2 CASSIIAGTGNEQFF TGTGCCAGCAGTATAATAGCGGGGACTGGAAATGAGCAGTTCTTC
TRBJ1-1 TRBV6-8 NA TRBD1 CASSGGTGNTEAFF TGTGCCAGCAGTGGCGGGACAGGGAACACTGAAGCTTTCTTT
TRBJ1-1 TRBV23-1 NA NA CASSQTLGRGRTEAFF TGCGCCAGCAGCCAAACTCTGGGCAGGGGTAGAACTGAAGCTTTCTTT
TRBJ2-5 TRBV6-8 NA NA CAIMGGAEETQYF TGTGCCATCATGGGGGGGGCAGAAGAGACCCAGTACTTC
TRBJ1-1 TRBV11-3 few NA CASSSGAGNTEAFF TGTGCCAGCAGCTCGGGGGCCGGGAACACTGAAGCTTTCTTT
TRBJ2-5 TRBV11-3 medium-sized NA CASSFGNTEETQYF TGTGCCAGCAGCTTTGGGAACACAGAAGAGACCCAGTACTTC
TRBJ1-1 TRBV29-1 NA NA CSVGGRLRRAFF TGCAGCGTAGGAGGGCGGTTGAGGAGAGCTTTCTTT
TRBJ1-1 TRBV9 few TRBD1 CASSVGQGGRNTEAFF TGTGCCAGCAGCGTAGGACAGGGGGGCAGGAACACTGAAGCTTTCTTT
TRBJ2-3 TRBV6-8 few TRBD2 CASSQRTSGDTQYF TGTGCCAGCAGTCAGAGGACTAGCGGAGATACGCAGTATTTT
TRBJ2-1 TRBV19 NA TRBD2 CASSTLRTSAYNEQFF TGTGCCAGTAGTACTCTACGGACTAGCGCGTACAATGAGCAGTTCTTC
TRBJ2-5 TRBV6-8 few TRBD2 CASRVTSGGQSAQYF TGTGCCAGCAGGGTGACTAGCGGGGGCCAATCGGCCCAGTACTTC
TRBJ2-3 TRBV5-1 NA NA CASSFRDFTDTQYF TGCGCCAGCAGCTTTCGGGACTTCACAGATACGCAGTATTTT
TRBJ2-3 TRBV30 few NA CAWRILSDTQYF TGTGCCTGGAGGATCCTTTCAGATACGCAGTATTTT
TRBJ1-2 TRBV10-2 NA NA CAISAGQTRNYGYTF TGCGCCATCTCTGCGGGCCAGACCCGCAACTATGGCTACACCTTC
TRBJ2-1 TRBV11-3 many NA CASSLSSGLTYNEQFF TGTGCCAGCAGCTTGTCTTCGGGGTTAACCTACAATGAGCAGTTCTTC
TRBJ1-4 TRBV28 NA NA CASSSPAISTAPNEKLFF TGTGCCAGCAGTTCCCCGGCGATTAGCACAGCGCCTAATGAAAAACTGTTTTTT
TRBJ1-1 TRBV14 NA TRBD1 CASSHRGGFRNTEAFF TGTGCCAGCAGCCACAGGGGGGGATTTCGGAACACTGAAGCTTTCTTT
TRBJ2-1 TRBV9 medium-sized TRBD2 CASSAGLAGGPGGNEQFF TGTGCCAGCAGCGCCGGACTAGCGGGAGGGCCCGGTGGGAATGAGCAGTTCTTC
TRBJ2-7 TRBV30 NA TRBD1 CAWTQGHSYEQYF TGTGCCTGGACACAGGGGCACTCCTACGAGCAGTACTTC
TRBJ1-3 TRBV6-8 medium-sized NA CASSGWGGQAGNTIYF TGTGCCAGCAGTGGGTGGGGTGGCCAGGCTGGAAACACCATATATTTT
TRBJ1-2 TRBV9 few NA CASRRTVQGYTF TGTGCCAGCAGACGTACCGTTCAGGGCTACACCTTC
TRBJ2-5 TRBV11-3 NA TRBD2 CASSSGLAGGFETQYF TGTGCCAGCAGCTCCGGACTAGCGGGAGGCTTTGAGACCCAGTACTTC
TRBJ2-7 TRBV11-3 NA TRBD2 CASSLGAGAGEQYF TGTGCCAGCAGCTTAGGAGCGGGAGCGGGCGAGCAGTACTTC